The clone carrying this T cell receptor (beta chain) was picked up a small number of times. From the 5' RACE reads, TCRdb called clonotypes with MiXCR, one entry per CDR3 protein. Among roughly 540,000 distinct CDR3 sequences listed, 22% were seen once. The data originate from a study of identical twins. Trimming at V came to 0 bases and at J to 3 bases, leaving 8 bases not matched to a gene. The CDR3 covers 17 residues. Germline V gene lookup returns CDR1 MNHEY and CDR2 SVGAGI. Another study also made use of these data, one on T cells expressing NK-cell markers.

Sequencing was performed on CD4+ T cells sorted from blood. J is TRBJ1-2 and V is TRBV6-5, with TRBD1 matching over 9 bases. The sequence was collected from a woman in her late teens or twenties in good health. CDR3 sequence (DNA): TGTGCCAGCAGTTACTCCGTTTATCGGGACAGGGACTATGGCTACACCTTC. It encodes CASSYSVYRDRDYGYTF.